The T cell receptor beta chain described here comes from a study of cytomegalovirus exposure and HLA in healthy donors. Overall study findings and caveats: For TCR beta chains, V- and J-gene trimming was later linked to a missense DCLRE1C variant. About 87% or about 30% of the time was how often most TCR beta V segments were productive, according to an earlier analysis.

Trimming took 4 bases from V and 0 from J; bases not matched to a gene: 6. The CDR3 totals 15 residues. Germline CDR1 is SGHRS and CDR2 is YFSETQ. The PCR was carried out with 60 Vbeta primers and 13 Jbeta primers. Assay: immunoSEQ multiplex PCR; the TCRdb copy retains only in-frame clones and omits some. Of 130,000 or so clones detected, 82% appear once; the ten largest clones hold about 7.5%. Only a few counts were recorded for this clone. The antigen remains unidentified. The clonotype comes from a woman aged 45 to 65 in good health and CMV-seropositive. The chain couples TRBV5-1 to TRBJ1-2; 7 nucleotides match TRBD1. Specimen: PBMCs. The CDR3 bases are TGCGCCAGCAGCCCGGGACAGTACTCTAACTATGGCTACACCTTC. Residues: CASSPGQYSNYGYTF.